Sequencing of this T cell receptor (beta chain) was carried out in a study of blood T cell repertoires in COVID-19. Across the study: Whether acute or convalescent, the COVID-19 samples came from the United States, Italy and Spain. PBMCs, B-cell-depleted T cells, or T cells provided the cDNA or gDNA that made up the material.

This clone is a singleton in its sample. Recovered Cohort 3 donors showed two negative PCRs, clearance, or symptom resolution. Trimming took 0 bases from V and 5 from J; bases not matched to a gene: 9. The CDR3 is 17 residues long. Germline loops: CDR1 SGDLS, CDR2 YYNGEE. Method: immunoSEQ multiplex PCR; TCRdb's copy keeps in-frame clones and lacks some. The data contain approximately 440,000 clones, 75% to 90% of them singletons. The TCR comes from a woman under 30 who had recovered from COVID-19. The sequenced material came from PBMCs or T cells enriched from blood (not recorded which). This rearrangement joins TRBV9 to TRBJ2-5; TRBD2 agrees at 11 bases. CDR3 residues: CASSVGSSGGAEETQYF. CDR3 in DNA: TGTGCCAGCAGCGTAGGAAGTAGCGGGGGGGCGGAGGAGACCCAGTACTTC.